This T cell receptor (beta chain) derives from a study of blood T cell repertoires in COVID-19. Sequenced by immunoSEQ multiplex PCR; TCRdb stores in-frame clones only, minus some. The table records about 350,000 clones, approximately 89% of them present only once. Germline CDR1 reads SGHRS; CDR2 reads YFSETQ. The CDR3 runs 17 residues. With V trimmed by 1 base and J by 2 bases, 8 bases remained unmatched. The chain recombines TRBV5-1 with TRBJ1-4; 7 nucleotides line up with TRBD1. The source is a woman aged 55-75 years with COVID-19, enrolled during active disease. Input material: peripheral blood. In DNA form, the CDR3 reads TGCGCCAGCAGCTTGAGGAGGAAGACAGGGACTAATGAAAAACTGTTTTTT. This sequence encodes CASSLRRKTGTNEKLFF.